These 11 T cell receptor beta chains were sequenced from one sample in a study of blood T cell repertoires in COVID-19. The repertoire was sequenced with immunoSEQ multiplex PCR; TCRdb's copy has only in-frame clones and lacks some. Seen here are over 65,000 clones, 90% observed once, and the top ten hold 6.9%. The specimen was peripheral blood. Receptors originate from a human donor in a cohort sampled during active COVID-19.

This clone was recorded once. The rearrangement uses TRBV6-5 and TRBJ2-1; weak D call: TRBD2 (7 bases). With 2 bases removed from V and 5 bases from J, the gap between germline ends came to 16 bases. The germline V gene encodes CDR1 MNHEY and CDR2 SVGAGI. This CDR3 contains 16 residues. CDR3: CASSYRSGGLHNEQFF. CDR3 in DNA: TGTGCCAGCAGTTACAGATCGGGGGGCCTCCACAATGAGCAGTTCTTC.

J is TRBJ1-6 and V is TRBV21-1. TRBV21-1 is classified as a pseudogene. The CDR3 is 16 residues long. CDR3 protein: CASNFGGPCYNSPLHF. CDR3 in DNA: TGTGCCAGCAATTTCGGGGGACCGTGCTATAATTCACCCCTCCACTTT.

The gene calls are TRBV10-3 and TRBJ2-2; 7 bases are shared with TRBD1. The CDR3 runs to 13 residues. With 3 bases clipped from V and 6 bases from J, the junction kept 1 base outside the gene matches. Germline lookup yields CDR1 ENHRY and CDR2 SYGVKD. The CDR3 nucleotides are TGTGCCATCAGTGATACAGGGGCCGGGGAGCTGTTTTTT. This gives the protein CAISDTGAGELFF.

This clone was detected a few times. CDR3 DNA sequence: TGTGCCAGCAGCGAGGGACAGTCCACCTTCTCCTACGAGCAGTACTTC. Amino acid sequence: CASSEGQSTFSYEQYF. V and J are TRBV5-4 and TRBJ2-7; 7 nucleotides agree with TRBD1. This CDR3 has 16 amino acids. Germline CDR1 reads SGHNT; CDR2 reads YYREEE (reference sequence). V gave up 4 bases and J gave up 0 bases; unmatched junction bases: 10.

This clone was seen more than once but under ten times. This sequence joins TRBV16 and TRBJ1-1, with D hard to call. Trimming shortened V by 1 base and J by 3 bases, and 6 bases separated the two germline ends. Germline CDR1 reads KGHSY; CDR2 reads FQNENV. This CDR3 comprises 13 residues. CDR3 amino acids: CASSQWADTEAFF. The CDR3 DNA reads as TGTGCCAGCAGCCAATGGGCTGACACTGAAGCTTTCTTT.

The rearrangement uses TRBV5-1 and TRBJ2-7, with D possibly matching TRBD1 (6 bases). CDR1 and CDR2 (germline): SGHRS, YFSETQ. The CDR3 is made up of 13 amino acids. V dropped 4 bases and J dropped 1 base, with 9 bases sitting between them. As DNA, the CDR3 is TGCGCCAGCAGCGTGACAGGATCCTACGAGCAGTACTTC. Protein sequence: CASSVTGSYEQYF.

The CDR3: CASSLEAGKKSQYF. The CDR3 DNA reads as TGTGCCAGCAGCTTAGAAGCAGGGAAGAAATCCCAGTACTTC. The chain has TRBV7-8 and TRBJ2-5; weak D call: TRBD1 (5 bases). The CDR3 has 14 residues. Germline assignment: CDR1 SGHVS and CDR2 FQNEAQ. The ends were cut back, 1 base at V and 9 bases at J, with 15 bases in the middle.

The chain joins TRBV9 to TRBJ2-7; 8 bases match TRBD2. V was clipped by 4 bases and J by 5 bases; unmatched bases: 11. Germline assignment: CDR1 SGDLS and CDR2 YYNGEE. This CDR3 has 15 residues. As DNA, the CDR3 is TGTGCCAGCAGCAGCACGGGGGGGCTTACGGACGAGCAGTACTTC. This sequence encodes CASSSTGGLTDEQYF.

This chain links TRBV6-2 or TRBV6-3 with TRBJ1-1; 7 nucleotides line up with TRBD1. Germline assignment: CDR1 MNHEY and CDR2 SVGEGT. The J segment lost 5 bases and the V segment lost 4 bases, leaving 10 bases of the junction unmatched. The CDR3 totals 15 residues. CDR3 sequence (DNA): TGTGCCAGCAGTTCCTTCGGGCAGGGGGGTACTGAAGCTTTCTTT. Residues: CASSSFGQGGTEAFF.

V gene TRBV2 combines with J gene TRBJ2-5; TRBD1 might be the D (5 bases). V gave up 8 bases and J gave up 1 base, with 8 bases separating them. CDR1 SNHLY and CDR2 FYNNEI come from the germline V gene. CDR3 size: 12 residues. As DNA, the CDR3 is TGTGCCAGCGAACAGGCCCAAGAGACCCAGTACTTC. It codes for CASEQAQETQYF.

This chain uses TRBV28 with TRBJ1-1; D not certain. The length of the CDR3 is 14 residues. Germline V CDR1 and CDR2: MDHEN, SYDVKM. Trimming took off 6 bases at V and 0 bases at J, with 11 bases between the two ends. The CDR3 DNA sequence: TGTGCCAGCAGGGCGGGCGGGGTGAACACTGAAGCTTTCTTT. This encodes CASRAGGVNTEAFF.